Sequencing of this TCR beta chain was carried out in a study of cytomegalovirus exposure and HLA in healthy donors. Study observations and caveats: The authors enumerated 180 or so TCR beta chains as linked to cytomegalovirus.

Primers for the PCR totalled 60 Vbeta and 13 Jbeta. The data were produced by immunoSEQ multiplex PCR, yet TCRdb's version contains in-frame clones alone and is incomplete. The sample holds around 150,000 clones, just under 70% seen once. These donors, healthy bone marrow donors, were studied. This CDR3 region has 13 residues. Germline lookup yields CDR1 LNHDA and CDR2 SQIVND (reference sequence). V was cut by 7 bases and J by 7 bases, with 16 bases left in between. Note on this clone: Its antigen is undetermined.

Sequencing was carried out using PBMCs. The source of this sequence is a man in his sixties in good health and CMV-seronegative. This rearrangement joins TRBV19 to TRBJ1-2, with D perhaps TRBD1 (5 bases). The CDR3 loop is CASTLRGAGGYTF. The CDR3 DNA is TGTGCCAGTACACTGCGCGGGGCAGGTGGCTACACCTTC.